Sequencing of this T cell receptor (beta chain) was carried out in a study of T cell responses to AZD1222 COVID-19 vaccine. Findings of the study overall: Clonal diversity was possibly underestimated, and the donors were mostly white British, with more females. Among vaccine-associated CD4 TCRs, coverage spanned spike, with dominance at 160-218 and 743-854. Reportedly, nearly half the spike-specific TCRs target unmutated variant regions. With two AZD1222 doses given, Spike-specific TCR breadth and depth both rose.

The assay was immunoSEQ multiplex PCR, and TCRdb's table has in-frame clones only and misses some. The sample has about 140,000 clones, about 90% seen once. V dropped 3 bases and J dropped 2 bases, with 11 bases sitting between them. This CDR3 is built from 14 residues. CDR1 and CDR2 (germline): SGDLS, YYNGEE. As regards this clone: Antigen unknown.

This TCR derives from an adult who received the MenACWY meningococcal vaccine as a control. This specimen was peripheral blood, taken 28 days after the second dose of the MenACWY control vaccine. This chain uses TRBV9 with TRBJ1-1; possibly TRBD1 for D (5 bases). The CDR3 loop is CASSDGHVNTEAFF. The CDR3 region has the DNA TGTGCCAGCAGCGATGGACACGTAAACACTGAAGCTTTCTTT.